The rows below give T cell receptor beta chains drawn from one sample of a study of quantifying T cell responses using KT2 cells. TCRdb recomputed calls from the UMI-ligation and nested PCR reads with MiXCR, one row per CDR3 protein. Of approximately 43,000 distinct CDR3 sequences in the sample, approximately 15% were seen once. The sequencing input was PBMCs spiked with cells of the T cell clone KT2. These receptors originate from a human donor. Both conserved end residues are part of each CDR3.

CDR3 protein: CAVFSRGTAEAFF
V gene: TRBV6-2/TRBV6-3
J gene: TRBJ1-1

CDR3 protein: CASSPISGDGITDTQYF
V gene: TRBV27
J gene: TRBJ2-3

CDR3 protein: CASSLKRGINQPQHF
V gene: TRBV6-1
J gene: TRBJ1-5

CDR3 protein: CSAKPGPTVNTEAFF
V gene: TRBV20-1
J gene: TRBJ1-1

CDR3 protein: CSVAANTEAFF
V gene: TRBV29-1
J gene: TRBJ1-1

CDR3 protein: CSVDGTSGGAETQYF
V gene: TRBV29-1
J gene: TRBJ2-5

CDR3 protein: CASSLPGTAAAEAFF
V gene: TRBV7-6
J gene: TRBJ1-1

CDR3 protein: CASSGTDSAQPQHF
V gene: TRBV9
J gene: TRBJ1-5

CDR3 protein: CASSETWESYEQYF
V gene: TRBV27
J gene: TRBJ2-7

CDR3 protein: CATSAYGTDTQYF
V gene: TRBV24-1
J gene: TRBJ2-3

CDR3 protein: CASSVGFVEQFF
V gene: TRBV9
J gene: TRBJ2-1

CDR3 protein: CASSYHRWGEDSHTEAFF
V gene: TRBV6-6
J gene: TRBJ1-1

CDR3 protein: CSARDGRGLNQPQHF
V gene: TRBV20-1
J gene: TRBJ1-5

CDR3 protein: CASSRYIGAGANTGELFF
V gene: TRBV4-3
J gene: TRBJ2-2

CDR3 protein: CSVWDRGLTEAFF
V gene: TRBV29-1
J gene: TRBJ1-1

CDR3 protein: CASSSRTNTEAFF
V gene: TRBV5-1
J gene: TRBJ1-1

CDR3 protein: CASSQGWSSGYNEQFF
V gene: TRBV4-1
J gene: TRBJ2-1

CDR3 protein: CASSLVTGGEKLFF
V gene: TRBV7-8
J gene: TRBJ1-4

CDR3 protein: CASSFVGGWADTQYF
V gene: TRBV7-2
J gene: TRBJ2-3

CDR3 protein: CATSDNPGRRTTGELFF
V gene: TRBV24-1
J gene: TRBJ2-2

CDR3 protein: CASSAGQGNYGYTF
V gene: TRBV11-2
J gene: TRBJ1-2

CDR3 protein: CASSLGVAGGFDEQFF
V gene: TRBV5-4
J gene: TRBJ2-1

CDR3 protein: CASSPGQGTSTDTQYF
V gene: TRBV2
J gene: TRBJ2-3

CDR3 protein: CASSFGTGTGSPLHF
V gene: TRBV14
J gene: TRBJ1-6

CDR3 protein: CASSPGPANYGYTF
V gene: TRBV3-1
J gene: TRBJ1-2

CDR3 protein: CASSSTTGSSYNEQFF
V gene: TRBV6-6
J gene: TRBJ2-1

CDR3 protein: CSWDSSTYEQYF
V gene: TRBV20-1
J gene: TRBJ2-7

CDR3 protein: CASKAPGRGNEQFF
V gene: TRBV3-1
J gene: TRBJ2-1

CDR3 protein: CASSQEEHTEAFF
V gene: TRBV14
J gene: TRBJ1-1

CDR3 protein: CASTLAGDGADTQYF
V gene: TRBV27
J gene: TRBJ2-3

CDR3 protein: CSATVSGANVLTF
V gene: TRBV20-1
J gene: TRBJ2-6

CDR3 protein: CSASGGRGYEQYF
V gene: TRBV20-1
J gene: TRBJ2-7

CDR3 protein: CASSSPPDGSYEQYF
V gene: TRBV6-2/TRBV6-3
J gene: TRBJ2-7

CDR3 protein: CSVESSPYEQYF
V gene: TRBV29-1
J gene: TRBJ2-7

CDR3 protein: CAISESVSGRHNEQFF
V gene: TRBV10-3
J gene: TRBJ2-1

CDR3 protein: CASRRTGEAFF
V gene: TRBV12-3/TRBV12-4
J gene: TRBJ1-1

CDR3 protein: CASSVGGAGAEAFF
V gene: TRBV9
J gene: TRBJ1-1

CDR3 protein: CASSLAGNRGRIEAFF
V gene: TRBV7-2
J gene: TRBJ1-1

CDR3 protein: CASSFIAGGMTDTQYF
V gene: TRBV7-3
J gene: TRBJ2-3

CDR3 protein: CASSDSDSDTQYF
V gene: TRBV6-4
J gene: TRBJ2-3

CDR3 protein: CASSVTSATDTQYF
V gene: TRBV2
J gene: TRBJ2-3

CDR3 protein: CASSETSGPTDTQYF
V gene: TRBV6-4
J gene: TRBJ2-3

CDR3 protein: CASSYLENFAETQYF
V gene: TRBV6-6
J gene: TRBJ2-5

CDR3 protein: CASSSNGLAGGDTDAQYF
V gene: TRBV11-2
J gene: TRBJ2-3

CDR3 protein: CASSLVSGYGYTF
V gene: TRBV5-6
J gene: TRBJ1-2

CDR3 protein: CASSPVREAEAFF
V gene: TRBV18
J gene: TRBJ1-1

CDR3 protein: CASSPVRDPGPNEQFF
V gene: TRBV27
J gene: TRBJ2-1